The present T cell receptor (beta chain) was sequenced within a study of control samples from healthy donors and cancer patients. Assay: immunoSEQ multiplex PCR; the TCRdb copy retains only in-frame clones and omits some. The sample includes about 130,000 clones, roughly 91% of them seen just once. V dropped 4 bases and J dropped 6; count of bases not matched to a gene: 10. Per germline, CDR1 LNHDA and CDR2 SQIVND (reference sequence). The CDR3 runs 16 residues. The sequencing input was PBMCs. This chain joins TRBV19 and TRBJ2-1; 9 bases fit TRBD1. The origin of this receptor is a man in his fifties with head and neck cancer. CDR3 DNA sequence: TGTGCCAGTAGTAAGACCGGGACAGGGTGGTTCAATGAGCAGTTCTTC. Translated, it gives CASSKTGTGWFNEQFF.